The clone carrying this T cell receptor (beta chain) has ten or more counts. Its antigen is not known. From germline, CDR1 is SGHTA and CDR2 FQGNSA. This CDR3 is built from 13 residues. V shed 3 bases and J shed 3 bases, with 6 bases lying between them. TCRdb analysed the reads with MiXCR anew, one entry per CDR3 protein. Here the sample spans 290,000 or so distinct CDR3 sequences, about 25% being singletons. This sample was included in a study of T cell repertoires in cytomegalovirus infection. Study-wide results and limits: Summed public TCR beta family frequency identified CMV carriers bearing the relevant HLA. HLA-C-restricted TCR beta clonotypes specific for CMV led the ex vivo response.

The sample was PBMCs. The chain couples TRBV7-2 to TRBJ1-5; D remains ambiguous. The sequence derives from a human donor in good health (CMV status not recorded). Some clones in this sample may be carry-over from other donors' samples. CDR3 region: CASSLENNQPQHF. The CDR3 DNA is TGTGCCAGCAGCTTGGAGAACAATCAGCCCCAGCATTTT. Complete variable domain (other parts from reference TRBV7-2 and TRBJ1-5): GAGVSQSPSNKVTEKGKDVELRCDPISGHTALYWYRQSLGQGLEFLIYFQGNSAPDKSGLPSDRFSAERTGGSVSTLTIQRTQQEDSAVYLCASSLENNQPQHFGDGTRLSIL.